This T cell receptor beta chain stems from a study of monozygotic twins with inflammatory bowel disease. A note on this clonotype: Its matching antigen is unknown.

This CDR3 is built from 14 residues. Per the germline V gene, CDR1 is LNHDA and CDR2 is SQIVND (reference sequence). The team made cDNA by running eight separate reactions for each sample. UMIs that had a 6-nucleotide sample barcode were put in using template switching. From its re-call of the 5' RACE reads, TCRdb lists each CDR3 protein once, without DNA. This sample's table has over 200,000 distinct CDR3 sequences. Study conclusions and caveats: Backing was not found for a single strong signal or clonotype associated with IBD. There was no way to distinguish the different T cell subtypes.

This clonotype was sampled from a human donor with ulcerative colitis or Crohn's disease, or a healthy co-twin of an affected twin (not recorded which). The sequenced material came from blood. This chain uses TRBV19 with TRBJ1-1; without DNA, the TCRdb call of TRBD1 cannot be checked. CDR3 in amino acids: CASSVQGGNTEAFF.